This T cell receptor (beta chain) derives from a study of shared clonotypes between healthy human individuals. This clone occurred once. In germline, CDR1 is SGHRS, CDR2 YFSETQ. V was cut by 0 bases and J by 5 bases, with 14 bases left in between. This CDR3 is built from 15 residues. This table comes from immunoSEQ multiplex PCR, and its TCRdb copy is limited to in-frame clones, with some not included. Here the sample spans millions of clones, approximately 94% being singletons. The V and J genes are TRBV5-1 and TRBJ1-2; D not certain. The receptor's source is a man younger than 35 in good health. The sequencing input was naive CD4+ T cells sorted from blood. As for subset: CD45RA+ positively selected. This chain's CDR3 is CASSLVVGPEYGYTF. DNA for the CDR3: TGCGCCAGCAGCTTGGTGGTAGGGCCGGAATATGGCTACACCTTC.